This T cell receptor (beta chain) came from a study of CD8 T cells in ankylosing spondylitis listed by TCRdb under 2017. About the study as a whole: To find TCR variants linked to disease, the study profiled T cell receptor beta repertoires in ankylosing spondylitis patients and healthy donors. The whole study cohort included about a hundred healthy donors and 25 or so ankylosing spondylitis patients. Peripheral blood was sampled, and synovial fluid was additionally collected from ankylosing spondylitis patients.

At the junction V is shortened by 4 bases and J by 0 bases; bases outside the gene matches: 5. Including the terminal cysteine and phenylalanine, the CDR3 comprises 17 residues. Only the CDR3 portion is preserved as DNA: 51 bases, with reading frame beginning at the first base. The CDR1 and CDR2 encoded by the germline V gene (reference sequence) are MNHEY and SMNVEV. What the research found in general, with its limitations: The disease-linked clones were reported as significantly enriched in matched synovial fluid samples from ankylosing spondylitis patients. Some motif variants had previously been reported in the synovial fluid and blood of reactive arthritis patients, which suggests shared mechanisms of disease initiation. A TCR beta motif of 8 or 9 highly homologous amino acid variants appeared characteristic of blood from ankylosing spondylitis patients. In peripheral blood, the disease-linked clones were found at relatively low frequencies and had a CD8+ phenotype.

Sequencing took place on an Illumina HiSeq 2500. Quantitative 5'-RACE with molecular barcodes was used to prepare TCR beta libraries. Per the authors' processing: To identify disease-linked TCR variants, a new computational method was used, one built on a probabilistic model of VDJ rearrangement. TCRdb applied fastp at Q25 and MiXCR to the public reads, then kept only in-frame beta chains. Merged by CDR3 protein, the rows form single entries marked with the most common genes and DNA. TCRdb, rather than the study authors, made the V and J calls. The sample yields about 440,000 distinct CDR3 sequences; 17% were counted once. Together, the top ten hold over 1% of the sample. A note on this clonotype: Its antigen remains undetermined. Within one base of it there is no much larger clone, and no base qualities were kept.

The rearranged segments are TRBV27 and TRBJ1-6; the junction holds 8 bases that match TRBD1. Sequencing used blood, either unsorted or a sorted T cell fraction (not recorded which). The sequence came from a male donor with ankylosing spondylitis. The CDR3 region has the sequence CASSSWDRISYNSPLHF. The bases read TGTGCCAGCAGTTCCTGGGACAGGATCTCCTATAATTCACCCCTCCACTTT.